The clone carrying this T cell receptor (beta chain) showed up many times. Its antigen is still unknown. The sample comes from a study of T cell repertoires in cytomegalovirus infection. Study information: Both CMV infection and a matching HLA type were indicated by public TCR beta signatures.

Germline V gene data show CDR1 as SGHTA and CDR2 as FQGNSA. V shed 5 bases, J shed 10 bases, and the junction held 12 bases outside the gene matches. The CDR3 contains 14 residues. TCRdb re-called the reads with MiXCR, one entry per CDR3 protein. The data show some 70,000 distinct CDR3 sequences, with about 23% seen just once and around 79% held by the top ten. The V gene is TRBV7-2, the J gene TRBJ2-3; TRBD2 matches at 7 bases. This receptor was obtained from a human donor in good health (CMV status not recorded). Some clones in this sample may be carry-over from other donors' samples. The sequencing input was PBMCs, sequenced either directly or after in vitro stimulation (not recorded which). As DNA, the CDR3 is TGTGCCAGCAGCCCCGGGGGGTCCGACCGGTCGCAGTATTTT. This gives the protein CASSPGGSDRSQYF.